These 5 T cell receptor beta chains were sequenced from one sample in a study of blood T cell repertoires in COVID-19. Using immunoSEQ multiplex PCR, the repertoire was profiled, and TCRdb retains in-frame clones only, with some absent. The sample carries about 240,000 clones, roughly 86% recorded once. Sequencing was performed on peripheral blood. These receptors were obtained from a woman in her 30s who had recovered from COVID-19.

The chain combines TRBV9 with TRBJ1-3; D unclear. CDR3 size: 14 residues. V shed 3 bases and J shed 1 base, with 8 bases lying between them. The germline CDR1 and CDR2 sequences are SGDLS and YYNGEE. CDR3 in DNA: TGTGCCAGCAGCGCCCGTCAGTCTGGAAACACCATATATTTT. It codes for CASSARQSGNTIYF.

This clone has a handful of counts. The gene calls are TRBV6-5 and TRBJ2-7; TRBD2 agrees at 9 bases. Trimming took 0 bases from V and 1 from J; bases not matched to a gene: 4. This CDR3 has 16 amino acids. Germline CDR1 is MNHEY and CDR2 is SVGAGI. In nucleotides, the CDR3 is TGTGCCAGCAGTTACTCAACGACTAGCGGATCCTACGAGCAGTACTTC. It specifies CASSYSTTSGSYEQYF.

This rearrangement joins TRBV2 to TRBJ2-7; 10 positions agree with TRBD2. Germline V CDR1 and CDR2: SNHLY, FYNNEI. CDR3 length: 18 residues. Germline trimming cut 2 bases from V and 6 bases from J; bases unmatched to any gene: 16. The CDR3 DNA sequence: TGTGCCAGCAGTGAAAATCTAGCGGGGGAACGGATTCGTGTCGAGCAGTACTTC. This gives the protein CASSENLAGERIRVEQYF.

J is TRBJ2-3 and V is TRBV20-1, with 13 bases lining up with TRBD2. In germline, CDR1 is DFQATT, CDR2 SNEGSKA (reference sequence). The CDR3 runs to 18 residues. V lost 3 bases to trimming and J lost 7 bases; unmatched junction nucleotides: 16. In DNA form, the CDR3 reads TGCAGTGCTAGTACTTACCCGGGACTAGCGGGGAAAGGGTATACGCAGTATTTT. This gives the protein CSASTYPGLAGKGYTQYF.

The chain couples TRBV16 to TRBJ1-1, with D uncertain. Per germline, CDR1 KGHSY and CDR2 FQNENV. The CDR3 sequence is 11 residues long. V shed 7 bases and J shed 7 bases, with 10 bases lying between them. CDR3 DNA: TGTGCCAGCACGCCAGGAGGTGAAGCTTTCTTT. Translated: CASTPGGEAFF.